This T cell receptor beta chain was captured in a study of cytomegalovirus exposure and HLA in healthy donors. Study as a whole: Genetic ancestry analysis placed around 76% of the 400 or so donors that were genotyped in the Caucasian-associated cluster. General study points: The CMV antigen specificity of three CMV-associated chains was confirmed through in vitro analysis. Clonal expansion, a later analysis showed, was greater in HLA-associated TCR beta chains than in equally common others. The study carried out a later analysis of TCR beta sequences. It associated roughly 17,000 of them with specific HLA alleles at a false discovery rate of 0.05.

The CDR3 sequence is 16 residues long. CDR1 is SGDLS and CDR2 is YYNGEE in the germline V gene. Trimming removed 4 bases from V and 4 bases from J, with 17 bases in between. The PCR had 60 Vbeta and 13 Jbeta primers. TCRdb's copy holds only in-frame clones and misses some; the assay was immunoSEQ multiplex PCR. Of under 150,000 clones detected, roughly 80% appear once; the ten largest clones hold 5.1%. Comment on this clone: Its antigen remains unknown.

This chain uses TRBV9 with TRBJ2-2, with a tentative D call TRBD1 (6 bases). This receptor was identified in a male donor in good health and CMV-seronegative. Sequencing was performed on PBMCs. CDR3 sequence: CASSPGVVGRTGELFF. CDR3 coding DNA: TGTGCCAGCAGCCCAGGGGTGGTAGGACGCACCGGGGAGCTGTTTTTT.